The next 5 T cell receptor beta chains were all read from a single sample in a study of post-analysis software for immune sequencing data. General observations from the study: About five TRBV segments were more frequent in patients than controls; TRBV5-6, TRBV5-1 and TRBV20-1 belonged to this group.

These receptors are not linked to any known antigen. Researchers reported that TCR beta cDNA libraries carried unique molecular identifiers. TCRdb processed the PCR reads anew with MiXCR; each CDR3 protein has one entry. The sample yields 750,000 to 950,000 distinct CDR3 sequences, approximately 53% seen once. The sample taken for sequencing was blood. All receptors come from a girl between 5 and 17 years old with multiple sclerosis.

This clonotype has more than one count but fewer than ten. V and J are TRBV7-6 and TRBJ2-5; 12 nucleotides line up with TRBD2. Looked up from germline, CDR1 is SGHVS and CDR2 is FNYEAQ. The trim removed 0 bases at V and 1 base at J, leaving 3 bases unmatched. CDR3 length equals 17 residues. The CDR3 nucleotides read TGTGCCAGCAGCTTAGCGCAACTAGCGGGAGGCCAAGAGACCCAGTACTTC. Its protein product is CASSLAQLAGGQETQYF.

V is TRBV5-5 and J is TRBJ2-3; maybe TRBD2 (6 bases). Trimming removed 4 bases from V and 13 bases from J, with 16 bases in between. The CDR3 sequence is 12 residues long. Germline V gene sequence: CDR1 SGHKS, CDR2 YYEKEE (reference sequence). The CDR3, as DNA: TGTGCCAGCAGCCCCTCAGGCGGGATCGAGTATTTT. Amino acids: CASSPSGGIEYF. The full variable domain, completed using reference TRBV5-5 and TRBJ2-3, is DAGVTQSPTHLIKTRGQQVTLRCSPISGHKSVSWYQQVLGQGPQFIFQYYEKEERGRGNFPDRFSARQFPNYSSELNVNALLLGDSALYLCASSPSGGIEYFGPGTRLTVL.

The CDR3 sequence: CASSLAMAKNIQYF. The DNA of the CDR3 is TGTGCCAGCAGTTTAGCGATGGCCAAAAACATTCAGTACTTC. The rearrangement uses TRBV12-3 or TRBV12-4 and TRBJ2-4; D unclear. V was shortened by 0 bases and J by 1 base, with 4 bases between the two germline ends. The length of the CDR3 is 14 residues.

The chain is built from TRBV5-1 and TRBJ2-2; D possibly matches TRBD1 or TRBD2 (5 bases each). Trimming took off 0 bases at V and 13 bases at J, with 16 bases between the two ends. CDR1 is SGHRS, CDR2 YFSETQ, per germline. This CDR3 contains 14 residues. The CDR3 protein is CASSLAAGTSGLFF. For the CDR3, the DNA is TGCGCCAGCAGCTTGGCGGCAGGGACGTCGGGGCTGTTTTTT.

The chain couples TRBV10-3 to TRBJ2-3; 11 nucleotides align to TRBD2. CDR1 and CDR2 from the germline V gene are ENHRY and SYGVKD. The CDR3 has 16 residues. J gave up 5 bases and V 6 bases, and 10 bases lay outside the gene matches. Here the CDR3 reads CAIRPGTSGSLDTQYF. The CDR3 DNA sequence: TGTGCCATCAGACCGGGGACTAGCGGCTCCTTAGATACGCAGTATTTT.